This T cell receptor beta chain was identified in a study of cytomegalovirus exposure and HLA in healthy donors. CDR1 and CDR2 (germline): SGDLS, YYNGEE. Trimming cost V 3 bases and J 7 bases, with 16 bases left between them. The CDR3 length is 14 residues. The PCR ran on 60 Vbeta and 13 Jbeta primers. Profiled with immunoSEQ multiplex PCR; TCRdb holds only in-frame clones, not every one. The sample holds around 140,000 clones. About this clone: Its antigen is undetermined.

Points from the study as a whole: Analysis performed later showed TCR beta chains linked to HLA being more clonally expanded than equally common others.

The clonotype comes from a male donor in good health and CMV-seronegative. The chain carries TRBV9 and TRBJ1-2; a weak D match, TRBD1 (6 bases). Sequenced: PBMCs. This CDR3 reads CASSAGGGPGGYTF. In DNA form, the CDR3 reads TGTGCCAGCAGCGCCGGGGGGGGCCCGGGTGGCTACACCTTC.